This T cell receptor (beta chain) was observed in a study of blood T cell repertoires in COVID-19. The wider study: Acute and convalescent COVID-19 samples came from the United States, Italy and Spain. The cDNA or gDNA used as material had been derived from T cells, B-cell-depleted T cells, or PBMCs.

The V gene end was trimmed by 5 bases and the J gene end by 3 bases; junction bases not matched to a gene: 8. CDR3 size: 16 residues. Germline V gives CDR1 MNHEY, CDR2 SMNVEV (reference sequence). Per the original methods: By means of reference gene primer amplification, nucleated cell counts were estimated. Using immunoSEQ multiplex PCR, the repertoire was profiled, and TCRdb retains in-frame clones only, with some absent. That table is the source of V, J and clone size, and D and trimming were worked out from the DNA. The sample consists of roughly 150,000 clones, about 85% of them appearing once. The Seattle patients, enrolled during active infection, were followed longitudinally.

The sequence was collected from a woman between 45 and 65 years old with COVID-19, enrolled during active disease. V and J are TRBV27 and TRBJ1-2; 11 positions agree with TRBD1. Sequenced input: peripheral blood. The CDR3 DNA follows: TGTGCCAGCAGTCGCGGACAGGGGGCGATGGACTATGGCTACACCTTC. Translation gives CASSRGQGAMDYGYTF.